This is a list of T cell receptor beta chains from one sample in a study of identical twins. TCRdb used MiXCR to reprocess the 5' RACE reads, holding one entry per CDR3 protein. The sample lists hundreds of thousands of distinct CDR3 sequences, roughly 6% occurring once. The sequencing input was naive T cells sorted from blood. These receptors came from a man in his late teens or twenties in good health. The CDR3 runs from the conserved cysteine through the conserved F or W. D genes are given only for firm matches. Clone size is not always given. Where it is, it says once, few, many or a class for expanded clones.

J gene: TRBJ2-5; D gene: -; V gene: TRBV12-3/TRBV12-4; clone size: few; CDR3 protein: CASTFLAPNQETQYF; CDR3 DNA: TGTGCCAGCACCTTTCTGGCTCCTAACCAAGAGACCCAGTACTTC
J gene: TRBJ2-1; D gene: TRBD1; V gene: TRBV5-1; clone size: few; CDR3 protein: CASSRDRGFNEQFF; CDR3 DNA: TGCGCCAGCAGCCGGGACAGGGGGTTCAATGAGCAGTTCTTC
J gene: TRBJ2-5; D gene: -; V gene: TRBV30; clone size: many; CDR3 protein: CAWSVLTGLETQYF; CDR3 DNA: TGTGCCTGGAGTGTACTAACCGGGCTGGAGACCCAGTACTTC
J gene: TRBJ1-5; D gene: -; V gene: TRBV20-1; clone size: -; CDR3 protein: CSARDGQAIRKAQHF; CDR3 DNA: TGCAGTGCTAGAGATGGTCAGGCGATTCGGAAGGCCCAGCATTTT
J gene: TRBJ2-1; D gene: -; V gene: TRBV4-2; clone size: many; CDR3 protein: CASSQSFLSSYNEQFF; CDR3 DNA: TGTGCCAGCAGCCAAAGCTTTTTGAGCTCCTACAATGAGCAGTTCTTC
J gene: TRBJ1-1; D gene: -; V gene: TRBV6-5; clone size: -; CDR3 protein: CASSYHKTPMNTEAFF; CDR3 DNA: TGTGCCAGCAGTTACCATAAGACACCCATGAACACTGAAGCTTTCTTT
J gene: TRBJ2-2; D gene: TRBD1; V gene: TRBV30; clone size: -; CDR3 protein: CAWSKRTGGSGELFF; CDR3 DNA: TGTGCCTGGAGTAAGCGGACAGGGGGTTCCGGGGAGCTGTTTTTT
J gene: TRBJ2-1; D gene: -; V gene: TRBV7-2; clone size: few; CDR3 protein: CASSPDRTYNEQFF; CDR3 DNA: TGTGCCAGCAGCCCAGACAGAACCTACAATGAGCAGTTCTTC
J gene: TRBJ2-3; D gene: -; V gene: TRBV6-5; clone size: many; CDR3 protein: CASSYLSLQGSTDTQYF; CDR3 DNA: TGTGCCAGCAGTTACCTCAGCCTACAGGGTAGCACAGATACGCAGTATTTT
J gene: TRBJ1-5; D gene: -; V gene: TRBV10-3; clone size: many; CDR3 protein: CAISEIEQPQHF; CDR3 DNA: TGTGCCATCAGTGAGATCGAGCAGCCCCAGCATTTT
J gene: TRBJ2-2; D gene: -; V gene: TRBV21-1; clone size: few; CDR3 protein: CASSKKGLAGWTGELFF; CDR3 DNA: TGTGCCAGCAGCAAAAAGGGACTAGCGGGATGGACCGGGGAGCTGTTTTTT
J gene: TRBJ2-7; D gene: TRBD2; V gene: TRBV7-2; clone size: -; CDR3 protein: CASSFGTSGMYEQYF; CDR3 DNA: TGTGCCAGCAGCTTCGGGACTAGCGGGATGTACGAGCAGTACTTC
J gene: TRBJ2-2; D gene: TRBD2; V gene: TRBV5-1; clone size: many; CDR3 protein: CASTGLAGANTGELFF; CDR3 DNA: TGCGCCAGCACTGGACTAGCGGGGGCGAACACCGGGGAGCTGTTTTTT
J gene: TRBJ2-6; D gene: -; V gene: TRBV6-5; clone size: many; CDR3 protein: CATRRANVLTF; CDR3 DNA: TGTGCCACCAGGCGGGCCAACGTCCTGACTTTC
J gene: TRBJ2-5; D gene: TRBD2; V gene: TRBV20-1; clone size: -; CDR3 protein: CSARDSLAVYQETQYF; CDR3 DNA: TGCAGTGCTAGAGATTCACTAGCGGTGTACCAAGAGACCCAGTACTTC
J gene: TRBJ1-5; D gene: -; V gene: TRBV2; clone size: many; CDR3 protein: CASGYSNQPQHF; CDR3 DNA: TGTGCCAGCGGCTATAGCAATCAGCCCCAGCATTTT